This T cell receptor beta chain originates from a study of CD8+CD57+ T cells in acquired aplastic anemia. Trimming cost V 6 bases and J 3 bases; bases outside gene matches: 3. CDR1 and CDR2 (germline): LNHDA, SQIVND (reference sequence). The CDR3 spans 13 residues. Profiles of TCR beta VDJ and CDR3 were generated from a genomic DNA template. TCRdb re-called the reads with MiXCR, one entry per CDR3 protein. The data show 68,000 or so distinct CDR3 sequences, 50% to 55% seen once. Sequencing used sorted CD4+, CD8+, or CD8+CD57+ T cells (not recorded which) from PBMCs. The sequence derives from a human donor in good health, serving as a control. The V gene is TRBV19, the J gene TRBJ1-2; 8 bases agree with TRBD1. CDR3 sequence: CASSLTGDYGYTF. CDR3 nucleotides: TGTGCCAGTAGCTTGACAGGGGACTATGGCTACACCTTC.